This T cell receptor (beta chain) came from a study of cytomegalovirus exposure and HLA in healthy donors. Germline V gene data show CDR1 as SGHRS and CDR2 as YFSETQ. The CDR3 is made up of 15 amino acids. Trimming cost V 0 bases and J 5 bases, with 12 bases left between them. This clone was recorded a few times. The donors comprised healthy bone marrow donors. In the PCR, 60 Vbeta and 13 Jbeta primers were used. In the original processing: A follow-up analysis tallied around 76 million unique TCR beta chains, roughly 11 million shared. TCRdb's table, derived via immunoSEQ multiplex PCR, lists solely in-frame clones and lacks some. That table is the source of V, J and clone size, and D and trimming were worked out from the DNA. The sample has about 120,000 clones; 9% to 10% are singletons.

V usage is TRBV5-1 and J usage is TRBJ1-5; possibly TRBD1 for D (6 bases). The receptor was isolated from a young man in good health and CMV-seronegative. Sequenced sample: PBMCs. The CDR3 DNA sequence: TGCGCCAGCAGCTTGGACGCAGGGGTGGATCAGCCCCAGCATTTT. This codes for CASSLDAGVDQPQHF.